This T cell receptor beta chain was sequenced during a study of graft-versus-host responses after intestinal transplantation. Study background: Isolated intestinal, liver-intestinal, or multivisceral transplants were what recipients had. Induction with anti-thymocyte globulin, then tacrolimus and steroids for roughly three years, was given to all recipients.

This CDR3 has 15 amino acids. Germline V gives CDR1 MNHNS, CDR2 SASEGT. Concerning this clone: The antigen is undetermined.

TCRdb keeps only in-frame clones here, not all; method: immunoSEQ multiplex PCR. Of tens of thousands of clones in the sample, just over 90% are singletons; the top ten hold roughly 6%. Findings of the study overall: Those patients showing graft-donor T cell macrochimerism displayed high graft-versus-host to host-versus-graft clonal ratios in allografts. Investigators detected GvH clones in recipient marrow, with some emerging earlier in ileum or blood.

The clonotype comes from a human donor who received an intestinal transplant. Specimen: unstimulated CD8+ T cells sorted from spleen or lymph node cells, collected before intestinal transplant. This chain connects TRBV6-1 to TRBJ2-5; TRBD2 aligns across 10 bases. Matching the DNA end better, TRBJ2-7 makes the J call doubtful. The CDR3 reads CASSEELAGPYEQYF. As DNA, the CDR3 is TGTGCCAGCAGTGAGGAACTAGCGGGGCCCTACGAGCAGTACTTC.